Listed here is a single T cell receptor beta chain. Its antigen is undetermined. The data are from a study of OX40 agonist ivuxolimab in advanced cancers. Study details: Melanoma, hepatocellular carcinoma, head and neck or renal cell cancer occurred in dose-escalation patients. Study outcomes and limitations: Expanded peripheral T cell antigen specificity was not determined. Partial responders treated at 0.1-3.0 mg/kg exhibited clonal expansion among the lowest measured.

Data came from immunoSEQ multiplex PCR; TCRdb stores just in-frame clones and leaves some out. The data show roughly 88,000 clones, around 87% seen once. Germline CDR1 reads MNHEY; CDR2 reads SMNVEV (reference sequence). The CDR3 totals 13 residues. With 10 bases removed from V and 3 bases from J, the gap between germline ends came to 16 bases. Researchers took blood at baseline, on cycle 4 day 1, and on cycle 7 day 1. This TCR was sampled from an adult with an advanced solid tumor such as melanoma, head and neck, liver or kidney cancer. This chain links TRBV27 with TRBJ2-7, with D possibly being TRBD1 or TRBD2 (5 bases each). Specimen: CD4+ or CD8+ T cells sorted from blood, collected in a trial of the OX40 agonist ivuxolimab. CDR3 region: CATVRDGLYEQYF. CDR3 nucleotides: TGTGCCACCGTCCGGGACGGCCTCTACGAGCAGTACTTC.